This T cell receptor beta chain was sequenced during a study of T cells in Graves' hyperthyroidism and ophthalmopathy. Whole-study context: Peripheral blood draws took place at initial diagnosis, ahead of any treatment. Findings and caveats of the study: Prediction of ophthalmopathy progression came a median around 6.1 months pre-onset.

TCR beta CDR3 regions were amplified from RNA transcripts. TCR CDR3 regions were first amplified by RT-PCR with HTBI primers. TCRdb re-called the multiplex PCR reads with MiXCR, one entry per CDR3 protein. The sample consists of roughly 530,000 distinct CDR3 sequences, roughly a sixth of them appearing once. This clonotype was counted a few times. Antigen unknown. One end of the junction does not line up with germline, which may come from a read error. CDR3 length: 17 residues. Germline-derived CDR1 and CDR2 are MNHNY and SVGAGI (reference sequence). The TCR originated in a woman aged 18-29 years with Graves' ophthalmopathy. Specimen: blood. The J gene is TRBJ2-2, the V gene TRBV6-6, with D perhaps being TRBD1 or TRBD2 (5 bases each). DNA of the CDR3: TGTGCCAGCAGTTATACAGGCGGTTCGCCTCATACCGGGGAGCTGTCTTTT. Protein sequence: CASSYTGGSPHTGELSF.